This T cell receptor (beta chain) was sequenced during a study of T cell repertoires in cytomegalovirus infection. Study-level information: The public TCR beta signatures pointed to both CMV infection and matching HLA type. Findings of the study overall: Across the ex vivo response, the dominant clonotypes were HLA-C-restricted CMV-specific TCR beta clonotypes.

Points on this clonotype: Its specificity is unknown.

Via MiXCR, TCRdb re-called the reads, giving one row per CDR3 protein. The table has some 600,000 distinct CDR3 sequences, 20% to 25% seen once. Input material: CD8+ T cells from PBMCs. The sequence came from a human donor in good health (CMV status not recorded). Some clones in this sample may be carry-over from other donors' samples.

In DNA form, the CDR3 reads TGCAGCGTTGCTGGTAGAGGAAATGGCTACACCTTC. It yields the protein CSVAGRGNGYTF. V is TRBV29-1 and J is TRBJ1-2; no clear D. In germline, CDR1 is SQVTM, CDR2 ANQGSEA. The CDR3 covers 12 residues. V was clipped by 4 bases and J by 6 bases, with 12 bases between them.